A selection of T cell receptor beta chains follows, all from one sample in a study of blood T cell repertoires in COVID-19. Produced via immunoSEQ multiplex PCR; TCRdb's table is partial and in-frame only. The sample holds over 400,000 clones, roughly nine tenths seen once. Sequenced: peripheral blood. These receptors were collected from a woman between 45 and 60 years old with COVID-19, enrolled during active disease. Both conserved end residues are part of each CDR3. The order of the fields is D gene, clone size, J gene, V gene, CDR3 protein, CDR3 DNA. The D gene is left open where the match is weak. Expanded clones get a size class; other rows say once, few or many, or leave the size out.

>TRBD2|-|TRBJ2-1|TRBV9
CASSVLAGGYNEQFF
TGTGCCAGCAGCGTCCTAGCGGGTGGTTACAATGAGCAGTTCTTC
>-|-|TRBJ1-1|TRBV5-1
CASSLAVRDMNTEAFF
TGCGCCAGCAGCTTGGCGGTCAGGGATATGAACACTGAAGCTTTCTTT
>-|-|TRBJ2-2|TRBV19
CASSIDPGFGELFF
TGTGCCAGTAGTATAGATCCAGGGTTCGGGGAGCTGTTTTTT
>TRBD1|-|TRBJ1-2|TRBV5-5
CASSPLTGENYGYTF
TGTGCCAGCAGCCCACTGACAGGGGAGAACTATGGCTACACCTTC
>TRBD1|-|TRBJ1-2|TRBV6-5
CASSYGTGWGYTF
TGTGCCAGCAGTTACGGGACAGGGTGGGGCTACACCTTC
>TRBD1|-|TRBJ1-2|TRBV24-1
CATSAPRQGVYGYTF
TGTGCCACCAGTGCCCCCCGACAGGGCGTTTACGGCTACACCTTC
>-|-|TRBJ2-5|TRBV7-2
CASSLQETQYF
TGTGCCAGCAGCCTACAAGAGACCCAGTACTTC
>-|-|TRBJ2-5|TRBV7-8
CASSWRDRKETQYF
TGTGCCAGCAGCTGGCGGGACCGGAAAGAGACCCAGTACTTC
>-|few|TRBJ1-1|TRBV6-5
CASRTRGGVAEAFF
TGTGCCAGCAGGACCCGGGGAGGGGTCGCTGAAGCTTTCTTT
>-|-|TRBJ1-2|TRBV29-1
CSVRDKFYGYTF
TGCAGCGTTCGCGACAAATTCTATGGCTACACCTTC
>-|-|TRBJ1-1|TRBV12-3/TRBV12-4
CASRWEGPTEAFF
TGTGCCAGCAGATGGGAGGGGCCCACTGAAGCTTTCTTT
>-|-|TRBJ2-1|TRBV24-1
CATSDSARVAYNEQFF
TGTGCCACCAGTGATTCCGCTCGGGTCGCCTACAATGAGCAGTTCTTC
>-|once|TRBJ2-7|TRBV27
CASSLFTGLWDEQYF
TGTGCCAGCAGTTTATTCACAGGGTTATGGGACGAGCAGTACTTC
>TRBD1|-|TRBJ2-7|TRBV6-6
CASKPVGDSHYEQYF
TGTGCCAGCAAGCCCGTAGGGGACAGTCACTACGAGCAGTACTTC
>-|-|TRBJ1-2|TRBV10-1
CASSEWRNYGYTF
TGCGCCAGCAGTGAGTGGCGGAACTATGGCTACACCTTC
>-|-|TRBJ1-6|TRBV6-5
CASSRRQDSPLHF
TGTGCCAGCAGTAGACGACAGGACTCACCCCTCCACTTT
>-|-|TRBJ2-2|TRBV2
CASSSGLKGELFF
TGTGCCAGCAGTTCCGGGTTAAAGGGGGAGCTGTTTTTT